The next 28 T cell receptor beta chains were all read from a single sample in a study of T cells in localized non-small cell lung cancer. The protocol was immunoSEQ multiplex PCR, while the TCRdb copy is restricted to in-frame clones and leaves out a portion. The sample has approximately 140,000 clones; 80% to 90% are singletons. The sample in question was peripheral blood, obtained before any cancer treatment. All receptors come from an older female donor with stage I lung adenocarcinoma.

The rearrangement links TRBV23-1 to TRBJ2-7; 8 nucleotides match TRBD1. TRBV23-1 belongs to the ORF category, with a function that is uncertain. There are 16 residues in the CDR3. V lost 10 bases to trimming and J lost 1 base; unmatched junction nucleotides: 15. The CDR3 sequence is CAKKAVRGPRSYEQYF. For the CDR3, the DNA is TGCGCCAAAAAGGCTGTCAGGGGGCCCAGATCCTACGAGCAGTACTTC.

The chain joins TRBV15 to TRBJ2-7; TRBD2 aligns across 8 bases. Germline CDR1 reads LNHNV; CDR2 reads YYDKDF (reference sequence). Trimming took 10 bases from V and 3 from J; bases not matched to a gene: 5. The CDR3 sequence is 12 residues long. CDR3 sequence reads: CASLAGNYEQYF. CDR3 nucleotide sequence: TGTGCCAGTTTAGCGGGGAACTACGAGCAGTACTTC.

This chain connects TRBV11-2 to TRBJ2-3; D unresolved. Germline CDR1 reads SGHAT; CDR2 reads FQNNGV. The V end was cut by 5 bases, the J end by 6 bases, with 9 bases between. The CDR3 is made up of 12 amino acids. CDR3 DNA: TGTGCCAGCAGCCCGGACGGGGATACGCAGTATTTT. This gives the protein CASSPDGDTQYF.

This clone showed up just once. V gene TRBV7-2 combines with J gene TRBJ2-7; no clear D. Trimming removed 5 bases from V and 6 bases from J, with 26 bases in between. This CDR3 region has 17 residues. CDR1 SGHTA and CDR2 FQGNSA come from the germline V gene. As DNA, the CDR3 is TGTGCCAGCAGCCCACCCTGGGGTCAGAACCCCTCCGGCGAGCAGTACTTC. Translating it yields CASSPPWGQNPSGEQYF.

The rearrangement joins TRBV14 to TRBJ1-1; tentatively, D is TRBD1 (5 bases). Germline lookup yields CDR1 SGHDN and CDR2 FVKESK. The CDR3 loop spans 15 amino acids. The ends were cut back, 2 bases at V and 6 bases at J, with 16 bases in the middle. The CDR3 loop reads CASSQLGRAVPEAFF. CDR3 sequence (DNA): TGTGCCAGCAGCCAATTGGGCAGGGCTGTCCCTGAAGCTTTCTTT.

This chain links TRBV5-6 with TRBJ1-3, with D perhaps matching TRBD1 (5 bases). The CDR3 is 14 residues long. V lost 0 bases to trimming and J lost 3 bases, with 7 bases between them. Looked up from germline, CDR1 is SGHDT and CDR2 is YYEEEE. In DNA form, the CDR3 reads TGTGCCAGCAGCTTGGGACAGCGTGGAAACACCATATATTTT. Residues: CASSLGQRGNTIYF.

This chain uses TRBV9 with TRBJ2-2; no clear D. Trimming cost V 0 bases and J 6 bases, with 9 bases left between them. The CDR3 sequence is 14 residues long. Germline CDR1 is SGDLS and CDR2 is YYNGEE. The CDR3, as DNA: TGTGCCAGCAGCGTAGGCCAGGACGCCGGGGAGCTGTTTTTT. It translates to CASSVGQDAGELFF.

The V and J genes are TRBV11-1 and TRBJ2-7; TRBD2 matches 8 bases. The CDR3 contains 14 residues. Trimming removed 5 bases from V and 6 bases from J; junction bases left unmatched: 9. The germline V gene encodes CDR1 SGHAT and CDR2 FQDESV (reference sequence). CDR3 in DNA: TGTGCCAGCAGCCCGGGACTAGTAGGACGCGAGCAGTACTTC. Its translation is CASSPGLVGREQYF.

Worth noting for this clone: One end of the junction varies from germline; a read error may be responsible. This chain connects TRBV2 to TRBJ2-3, with 11 bases that match TRBD2. CDR3 length: 12 amino acids. CDR1 SNHLY and CDR2 FYNNEI come from the germline V gene. The CDR3 reads CASSPSGRSANF. In DNA, the CDR3 is TGTGCCAGCAGCCCTAGCGGGAGGTCGGCGAATTTT.

CDR3 protein: CASSLAPGAHYEQYF. Here the CDR3 DNA reads TGTGCCAGCAGCTTAGCGCCGGGGGCGCATTACGAGCAGTACTTC. V gene TRBV7-2 combines with J gene TRBJ2-7; D tentatively fits TRBD1 or TRBD2 (6 bases each). The CDR3 spans 15 residues. Trimming left V 0 bases short and J 4 bases short, with 13 bases between. Germline CDR1 is SGHTA and CDR2 is FQGNSA.

The rearrangement links TRBV5-1 to TRBJ2-7; no reliable D call. The germline CDR1 and CDR2 sequences are SGHRS and YFSETQ. The CDR3 runs 15 residues. Between the trimmed V and J ends, which lost 4 bases and 4 bases, there was a span of 18 bases. The DNA of the CDR3 is TGCGCCAGCAGCCTAGAGCCCGTCTACGCTTACGAGCAGTACTTC. Translated: CASSLEPVYAYEQYF.

This chain uses TRBV9 with TRBJ2-7; D possibly corresponds to TRBD1 (6 bases). The V and J ends lost 1 base and 2 bases respectively, with 13 bases between them. Germline V gene lookup returns CDR1 SGDLS and CDR2 YYNGEE. The length of the CDR3 is 15 residues. In DNA, the CDR3 is TGTGCCAGCAGCGTACAGGGGAACCCAGCCTACGAGCAGTACTTC. Translating it yields CASSVQGNPAYEQYF.

About this clone: In the same sample, other DNA sequences code for this CDR3. The chain uses TRBV18 and TRBJ1-5; 7 nucleotides align to TRBD1. The CDR3 spans 13 residues. Germline V lookup: CDR1 KGHSH, CDR2 LQKENI. J lost 5 bases, V lost 3 bases, and 1 base had no gene match. As DNA, the CDR3 is TGTGCCAGCTCACCTGACAGGGATCAGCCCCAGCATTTT. Amino acid sequence: CASSPDRDQPQHF.

The chain uses TRBV5-1 and TRBJ1-1; D is undetermined. Trimming took 1 base from V and 1 from J, leaving 8 bases between them. Germline lookup yields CDR1 SGHRS and CDR2 YFSETQ. This CDR3 is built from 14 residues. The chain's CDR3 is CASSLHLPNTEAFF. In nucleotides, the CDR3 is TGCGCCAGCAGCTTGCATCTCCCGAACACTGAAGCTTTCTTT.

V usage is TRBV11-2 and J usage is TRBJ2-7, with TRBD1 identical over 7 bases. Germline assignment: CDR1 SGHAT and CDR2 FQNNGV. CDR3 length: 13 amino acids. V was pared by 5 bases and J by 3 bases, with 4 bases of the junction left unmatched. The CDR3 region is CASSARDSYEQYF. Written as DNA, the CDR3 is TGTGCCAGCAGCGCCCGGGACAGCTACGAGCAGTACTTC.

This sequence joins TRBV18 and TRBJ1-3; no reliable D call. The CDR3 extends over 15 amino acids. The germline V gene encodes CDR1 KGHSH and CDR2 LQKENI. Between the trimmed V and J ends, which lost 4 bases and 0 bases, there was a span of 10 bases. The chain's CDR3 is CASSLVEASGNTIYF. The DNA for the CDR3 is TGTGCCAGCTCACTTGTGGAGGCCTCTGGAAACACCATATATTTT.

The chain uses TRBV5-6 and TRBJ2-1; D remains unclear. Trimming stripped 0 bases from V and 7 bases from J, with 14 bases between. Germline V gene sequence: CDR1 SGHDT, CDR2 YYEEEE. CDR3 length: 15 residues. DNA of the CDR3: TGTGCCAGCAGCTTGGGTGGGAAGCTTGGGAATGAGCAGTTCTTC. It translates to CASSLGGKLGNEQFF.

V is TRBV10-3 and J is TRBJ2-1, with TRBD2 as a possible D gene (5 bases). Trimming took 4 bases from V and 2 from J, leaving 12 bases between them. Per the germline V gene, CDR1 is ENHRY and CDR2 is SYGVKD. There are 15 residues in the CDR3. The CDR3 loop reads CAISGDYQAYNEQFF. The CDR3 nucleotides are TGTGCCATCAGTGGCGACTACCAGGCCTACAATGAGCAGTTCTTC.

The chain uses TRBV9 and TRBJ2-5; 8 bases are shared with TRBD1. Germline CDR1 SGDLS, CDR2 YYNGEE. This CDR3 region has 16 residues. Trimming at V came to 0 bases and at J to 5 bases, leaving 9 bases not matched to a gene. The CDR3 is CASSVVPGQGVETQYF. DNA for the CDR3: TGTGCCAGCAGCGTAGTCCCCGGACAGGGCGTGGAGACCCAGTACTTC. The variable domain in full, completed from reference TRBV9 and TRBJ2-5, reads DSGVTQTPKHLITATGQRVTLRCSPRSGDLSVYWYQQSLDQGLQFLIQYYNGEERAKGNILERFSAQQFPDLHSELNLSSLELGDSALYFCASSVVPGQGVETQYFGPGTRLLVL.

The chain recombines TRBV2 with TRBJ2-5; tentative D call: TRBD1 (6 bases). The V and J ends lost 4 bases and 2 bases respectively, with 17 bases between them. The CDR3 loop spans 16 amino acids. Germline loops: CDR1 SNHLY, CDR2 FYNNEI. The CDR3 nucleotides are TGTGCCAGCAGTGGGTTGGGTGGCACAGGGCAAGAGACCCAGTACTTC. Amino acid sequence: CASSGLGGTGQETQYF.

This rearrangement joins TRBV27 to TRBJ1-4; D might be TRBD1 (6 bases). Trimming took 5 bases from V and 4 from J, leaving 14 bases between them. Per the germline V gene, CDR1 is MNHEY and CDR2 is SMNVEV (reference sequence). The CDR3 is 15 amino acids. The CDR3 reads CASSLGQLLNEKLFF. The CDR3 DNA reads as TGTGCCAGCAGTCTAGGACAGCTTCTTAATGAAAAACTGTTTTTT.

The V gene is TRBV11-2, the J gene TRBJ2-7; 8 bases are a match to TRBD2. Trimming took 2 bases from V and 7 from J; bases not matched to a gene: 7. From germline, CDR1 is SGHAT and CDR2 FQNNGV. This CDR3 spans 14 amino acids. The CDR3 reads CASSLPGGPREQYF. DNA for the CDR3: TGTGCCAGCAGCTTACCGGGAGGGCCGCGGGAGCAGTACTTC.

The chain joins TRBV7-9 to TRBJ1-4; D is possibly TRBD1 (6 bases). V lost 6 bases to trimming and J lost 7 bases, with 15 bases between them. The CDR3 consists of 14 residues. Germline CDR1 is SEHNR and CDR2 is FQNEAQ (reference sequence). The CDR3 loop is CASRGIGQSEKLFF. CDR3 in DNA: TGTGCCAGCAGGGGGATTGGACAGAGTGAAAAACTGTTTTTT.

The DNA for the CDR3 is TGTGCCAGCAGCGTTCCGGGACAGGACAATGAGCAGTTCTTC. Protein: CASSVPGQDNEQFF. This chain links TRBV9 with TRBJ2-1, with TRBD1 matching over 8 bases. There are 14 residues in the CDR3. After removal of 2 bases from V and 5 bases from J, the junction contained 3 bases not matched to a gene. Germline-derived CDR1 and CDR2 are SGDLS and YYNGEE.

This clone was seen a handful of times. The V gene is TRBV7-2, the J gene TRBJ2-7; TRBD2 aligns across 8 bases. Trimming cost V 5 bases and J 0 bases; bases outside gene matches: 6. The CDR3 is made up of 15 amino acids. CDR1 and CDR2 from the germline V gene are SGHTA and FQGNSA. The CDR3 DNA reads as TGTGCCAGCAGCACCACTAGCGGTCTCTCCTACGAGCAGTACTTC. Translation gives CASSTTSGLSYEQYF.

The rearrangement joins TRBV6-1 to TRBJ2-7, with D possibly being TRBD1 (6 bases). With 4 bases removed from V and 4 bases from J, the gap between germline ends came to 23 bases. This CDR3 has 17 residues. Germline lookup yields CDR1 MNHNS and CDR2 SASEGT. CDR3 sequence (DNA): TGTGCCAGCAGTGGTGGTGGAACAGGGATTTACCTGTACGAGCAGTACTTC. Encoded protein: CASSGGGTGIYLYEQYF.

V is TRBV28 and J is TRBJ2-1, with 7 bases lining up with TRBD2. Germline V CDR1 and CDR2: MDHEN, SYDVKM. CDR3 size: 15 residues. J was trimmed by 6 bases and V by 2 bases; bases with no gene match: 7. The CDR3 DNA sequence: TGTGCCAGCAGTTTAGGGGCGGGAGCGGTCAATGAGCAGTTCTTC. This gives the protein CASSLGAGAVNEQFF.

Written as DNA, the CDR3 is TGTGCCAGCAGTGAACAGGGACAGGGGGCCAAAAACATTCAGTACTTC. Translating gives CASSEQGQGAKNIQYF. The chain combines TRBV6-1 with TRBJ2-4; TRBD1 matches at 10 bases. CDR3 size: 16 residues. The V gene's germline CDR1 is MNHNS and CDR2 SASEGT. V dropped 2 bases and J dropped 1; count of bases not matched to a gene: 2.